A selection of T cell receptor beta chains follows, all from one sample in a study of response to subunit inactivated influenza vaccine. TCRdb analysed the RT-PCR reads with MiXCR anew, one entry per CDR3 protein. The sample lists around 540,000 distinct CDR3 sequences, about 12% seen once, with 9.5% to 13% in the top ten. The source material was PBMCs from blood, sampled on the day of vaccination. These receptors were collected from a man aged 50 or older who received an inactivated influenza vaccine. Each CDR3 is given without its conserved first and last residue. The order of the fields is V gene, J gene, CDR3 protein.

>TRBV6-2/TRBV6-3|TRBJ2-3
ASTDRSTDTQY
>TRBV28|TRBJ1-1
ASSKEEGMNTGAF
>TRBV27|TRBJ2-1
ASSLVSPSGGAHEQF
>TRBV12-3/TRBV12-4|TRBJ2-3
ASSLGGGVGADTQY
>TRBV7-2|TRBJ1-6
ASSYRQGANNSPLH
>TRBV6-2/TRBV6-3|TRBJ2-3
ASSYIGLEAGPNTDTQY
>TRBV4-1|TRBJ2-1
ASSQRASSPFNEQF
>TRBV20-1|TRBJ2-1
SHPGQGVNEQF
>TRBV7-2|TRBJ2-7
ASSLAADRGYEQY
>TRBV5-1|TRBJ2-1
ASSLGRGGSHAEQF
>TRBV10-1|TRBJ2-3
ASSESPPDTQY
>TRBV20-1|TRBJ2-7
SARDERAFRGEQY
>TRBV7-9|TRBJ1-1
ASSPLNTEAF
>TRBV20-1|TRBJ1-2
SAREQANYGYT
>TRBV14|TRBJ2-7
ASSQDRDYEQY
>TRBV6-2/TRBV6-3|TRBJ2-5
ASSHFARRMAGGRAETQY
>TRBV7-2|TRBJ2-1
ASSRPSSGGSYNEQF
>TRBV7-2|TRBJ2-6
ASSLGQGVANVLT
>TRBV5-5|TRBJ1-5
ASSLVQGRNQPQH
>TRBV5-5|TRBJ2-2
ASSLLQGEVGELF
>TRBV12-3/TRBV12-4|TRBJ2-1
ASSLFDEQF
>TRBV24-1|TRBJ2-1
ATSDFDRGQF
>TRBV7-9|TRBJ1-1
ASSPSWADTEAF
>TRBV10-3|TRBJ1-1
AISVKDILNTEAF
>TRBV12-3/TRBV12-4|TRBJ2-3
ASRQTSGPTDTQY
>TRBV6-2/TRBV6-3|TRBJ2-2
ASISTGGELF
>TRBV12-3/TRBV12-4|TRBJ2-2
ASRSDRNYTGELF
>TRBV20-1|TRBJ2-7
SARPELDSRH
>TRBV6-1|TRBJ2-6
ASSELSSGANVLT
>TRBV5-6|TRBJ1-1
ASSWGENTEAF
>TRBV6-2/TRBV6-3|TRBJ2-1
ASTKGPAMSYNEQF
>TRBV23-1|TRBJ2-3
ASSQTGTKRDTQY
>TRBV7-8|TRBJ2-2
ASSLEPSRTGELF
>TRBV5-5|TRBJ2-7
ASRNRRGSEQY
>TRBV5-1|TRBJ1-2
ASSLDVDLNYGYT
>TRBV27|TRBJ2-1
ASSHGTSGSNEQF
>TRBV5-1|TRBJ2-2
ASSPRLAGDTGELF
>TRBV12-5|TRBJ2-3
ASGLGTGDTQY
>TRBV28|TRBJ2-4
ASSGLEMAKNIQY
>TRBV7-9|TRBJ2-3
ATRGRAAY
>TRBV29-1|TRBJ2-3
SVDPGTDTQY
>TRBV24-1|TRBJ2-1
ATSDRPTDEQF
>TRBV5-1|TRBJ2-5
ASNGILGGQKTQY